Listed below are T cell receptor beta chains from one sample, sequenced in a study of blood T cell repertoires in COVID-19. The method was immunoSEQ multiplex PCR; TCRdb's version includes in-frame clones alone and lacks a portion of them. Of hundreds of thousands of clones listed, 85% to 90% are singletons. The specimen was peripheral blood. These receptor sequences come from a man at least 80 years old with acute or convalescent COVID-19. The CDR3 runs from the conserved cysteine through the conserved F or W. Fields, in order: V gene, J gene, D gene, clone size, CDR3 DNA, CDR3 protein. The D gene is left open where the match is weak. Size is stated for part of the rows, as once, few or many counts, or as a class when the clone is expanded.

TRBV6-6,TRBJ2-2,NA,NA,TGTGCCACCTTTGGGGCCTCCAACACCGGGGAGCTGTTTTTT,CATFGASNTGELFF
TRBV19,TRBJ2-7,NA,NA,TGTGCCAGTAGTATAGGGCGACAGGCGGTTTACGAGCAGTACTTC,CASSIGRQAVYEQYF
TRBV4-3,TRBJ2-7,NA,NA,TGCGCCAGCAGCCAAGGAGGAGGTGGTGCCTACGAGCAGTACTTC,CASSQGGGGAYEQYF
TRBV7-3,TRBJ2-3,NA,few,TGTGCCAGCAGTCGAACGGGAGGCACAGATACGCAGTATTTT,CASSRTGGTDTQYF
TRBV19,TRBJ1-2,NA,NA,TGTGCCAGTAATGCAGGCTATCTCTCTGGCTACACCTTC,CASNAGYLSGYTF
TRBV19,TRBJ2-7,NA,NA,TGTGCCAGCAAGTTAACCTCTGGAGGCGGTACCTACGAGCAGTACTTC,CASKLTSGGGTYEQYF
TRBV4-1,TRBJ2-7,TRBD1,NA,TGCGCCAGCAGCCAAGGACAGGGGGCGGAGGGCGAGCAGTACTTC,CASSQGQGAEGEQYF
TRBV7-6,TRBJ2-6,NA,once,TGTGCCAGCAGCCAAAGCGGCTCTGGGGCCAACGTCCTGACTTTC,CASSQSGSGANVLTF
TRBV28,TRBJ2-1,TRBD2,NA,TGTGCCAGCAGTTTTTCGGGAGGGTACAATGAGCAGTTCTTC,CASSFSGGYNEQFF
TRBV7-9,TRBJ2-3,TRBD2,NA,TGTGCCAGCAGCTCCCCCCTAGCGGGTAGCACAGATACGCAGTATTTT,CASSSPLAGSTDTQYF
TRBV6-5,TRBJ2-1,TRBD2,NA,TGTGCCAGCAGTTTCGGGACTAGCGGGAGTCAGGGTGAGCAGTTCTTC,CASSFGTSGSQGEQFF
TRBV5-4,TRBJ2-7,TRBD1,NA,TGTGCCAGCAGCCCTGGACAGGGGAGGGGGTCCTACGAGCAGTACTTC,CASSPGQGRGSYEQYF
TRBV29-1,TRBJ2-1,NA,NA,TGCAGCGTCAAGAACCGACAGCAATACAATGAGCAGTTCTTC,CSVKNRQQYNEQFF
TRBV6-5,TRBJ2-7,TRBD1,NA,TGTGCCAGCAGGGATTCGGGACAGCATTCCTACGAGCAGTACTTC,CASRDSGQHSYEQYF
TRBV7-2,TRBJ1-1,TRBD1,NA,TGTGCCAGCAGCTTAACAGGGGGAAACACTGAAGCTTTCTTT,CASSLTGGNTEAFF
TRBV6-1,TRBJ1-5,NA,NA,TGTGCCAGCAGTGATCGGCAGGGTGGCAATCAGCCCCAGCATTTT,CASSDRQGGNQPQHF
TRBV19,TRBJ2-7,TRBD1,NA,TGTGCCAGTAGTACCTTACAGGGGGAGCAGTACTTC,CASSTLQGEQYF
TRBV7-9,TRBJ2-1,TRBD1,NA,TGTGCCAGCAGCCATGCAGGGGACAGGGCCTATGAGCAGTTCTTC,CASSHAGDRAYEQFF
TRBV6-6,TRBJ1-1,TRBD1,NA,TGTGCCAGCAGTCGTCTCCCTCGGGACAGGCCAAACACTGAAGCTTTCTTT,CASSRLPRDRPNTEAFF
TRBV27,TRBJ2-1,NA,NA,TGTGCCAGCAGTTCGGGATATAGCCGACTAAACAATGAGCAGTTCTTC,CASSSGYSRLNNEQFF
TRBV5-1,TRBJ2-3,NA,once,TGCGCCAGCAGCCTCTCTAGCGTTAGTATTGCAGATACGCAGTATTTT,CASSLSSVSIADTQYF
TRBV6-5,TRBJ1-1,TRBD1,NA,TGTGCCAGCAGGACACAGGGGGCGGCGGCTTTCTTT,CASRTQGAAAFF
TRBV6-6,TRBJ1-5,TRBD1,once,TGTGCCAGCAGTTACGGGACAGGGATTTTGCCCCAGCATTTT,CASSYGTGILPQHF
TRBV3-1/TRBV3-2,TRBJ2-7,TRBD1,NA,TGTGCCAGCAGCCAAGCTAGGGGGACAGGGGTTAACGAGCAGTACTTC,CASSQARGTGVNEQYF
TRBV11-3,TRBJ2-1,TRBD2,NA,TGTGCCAGCAGCTTGACTAGCGCCTACAATGAGCAGTTCTTC,CASSLTSAYNEQFF
TRBV5-1,TRBJ1-2,NA,once,TGCGCCAGCAGCTTGGCCGGGGGAAACTTCTACACCTTC,CASSLAGGNFYTF
TRBV28,TRBJ2-7,NA,NA,TGTGCCAGCCGTACCCCCCCCGCGTATAGAACCTACGAGCAGTACTTC,CASRTPPAYRTYEQYF
TRBV5-8,TRBJ2-7,TRBD2,many,TGTGCCAGCAGCCCGGGGAGGGGCGAGCAGTACTTC,CASSPGRGEQYF
TRBV6-5,TRBJ2-1,TRBD1,NA,TGTGCCAGCAGTTACTCAACAGGGGGAGATGAGCAGTTCTTC,CASSYSTGGDEQFF
TRBV5-1,TRBJ2-2,NA,NA,TGCGCCAGCAGCCGGACATTCCTCGGTTTAACCGGGGAGCTGTTTTTT,CASSRTFLGLTGELFF
TRBV6-2/TRBV6-3,TRBJ1-5,TRBD1,NA,TGTGCCAGCAGCCGGACAGGGGGCGATCAGCCCCAGCATTTT,CASSRTGGDQPQHF